The rows below give T cell receptor beta chains drawn from one sample of a study of blood T cell repertoires in COVID-19. This table comes from immunoSEQ multiplex PCR, and its TCRdb copy is limited to in-frame clones, with some not included. This sample has 85,000 to 100,000 clones, with around nine tenths found just once. Sequencing was carried out using peripheral blood. The receptors were gathered from a woman aged 55-70 years with COVID-19, enrolled during active disease. Both conserved end residues are part of each CDR3. Each record gives: V gene, D gene, clone size, J gene, CDR3 DNA, CDR3 protein. A D gene is named only where the DNA matches it firmly. Some rows have no size entry. The others give once, few or many, or a class for an expanded clone.

V: TRBV5-4; D: .; size: few; J: TRBJ2-7; DNA: TGTGCCAGCAGCTCGGCTAGTCGTCCCTACGAGCAGTACTTC; CDR3: CASSSASRPYEQYF
V: TRBV5-6; D: .; size: .; J: TRBJ2-1; DNA: TGTGCCAGCAGCCCCACTAACAATGAGCAGTTCTTC; CDR3: CASSPTNNEQFF
V: TRBV14; D: .; size: few; J: TRBJ1-1; DNA: TGTGCCAGCGGAGGGGTCTTGAACACTGAAGCTTTCTTT; CDR3: CASGGVLNTEAFF
V: TRBV7-2; D: TRBD1; size: .; J: TRBJ1-1; DNA: TGTGCCAGCAGCACCCGACAGGGAATAACTGAAGCTTTCTTT; CDR3: CASSTRQGITEAFF
V: TRBV12-3/TRBV12-4; D: TRBD1; size: .; J: TRBJ1-5; DNA: TGTGCCAGCAGTGTAGACAGGGGCCAGCCCCAGCATTTT; CDR3: CASSVDRGQPQHF
V: TRBV6-1; D: TRBD1; size: .; J: TRBJ1-5; DNA: TGTGCCAGCAGTGACCGGGACAGGGGAGGTCAGCCCCAGCATTTT; CDR3: CASSDRDRGGQPQHF
V: TRBV6-5; D: TRBD1; size: few; J: TRBJ2-7; DNA: TGTGCCAGCAGTTATGGACAGGGGGCTACCTACGAGCAGTACTTC; CDR3: CASSYGQGATYEQYF
V: TRBV6-5; D: .; size: .; J: TRBJ1-6; DNA: TGTGCCAGCAGTCCGGGACTACAGCATTCACCCCTCCACTTT; CDR3: CASSPGLQHSPLHF
V: TRBV30; D: .; size: .; J: TRBJ1-3; DNA: TGTGCCTGGAGAGGTCGGGGATCCGACCCAGCAAACACCATATATTTT; CDR3: CAWRGRGSDPANTIYF
V: TRBV7-6; D: .; size: .; J: TRBJ2-1; DNA: TGTGCCAGCAGCTTAGCTACAGGCCCCTTCAATGAGCAGTTCTTC; CDR3: CASSLATGPFNEQFF
V: TRBV7-9; D: .; size: .; J: TRBJ1-3; DNA: TGTGCCAGCAGCCCAGCGGGGTTAGGCTCTGGAAACACCATATATTTT; CDR3: CASSPAGLGSGNTIYF
V: TRBV9; D: .; size: once; J: TRBJ2-2; DNA: TGTGCCAGCAGCTGGCAGGGGTCTGCCGGGGAGCTGTTTTTT; CDR3: CASSWQGSAGELFF
V: TRBV6-5; D: .; size: few; J: TRBJ1-2; DNA: TGTGCCAGCAGTTACTCGAGGGCAGGGGCGGATGGCTACACCTTC; CDR3: CASSYSRAGADGYTF
V: TRBV19; D: TRBD1; size: .; J: TRBJ1-2; DNA: TGTGCCAGCCGGCGGGACAGCACTATTAACTATGGCTACACCTTC; CDR3: CASRRDSTINYGYTF
V: TRBV2; D: .; size: few; J: TRBJ1-1; DNA: TGTGCCAGCAGTGAGGGGGGGCACACTGAAGCTTTCTTT; CDR3: CASSEGGHTEAFF
V: TRBV5-8; D: .; size: .; J: TRBJ1-5; DNA: TGTGCCAGCAGCTTGGGCAGTGCCCTTTACTATAGCAATCAGCCCCAGCATTTT; CDR3: CASSLGSALYYSNQPQHF
V: TRBV30; D: .; size: .; J: TRBJ1-5; DNA: TGTGCCTGGAGTGTGGGCCAGGGAAGCAATCAGCCCCAGCATTTT; CDR3: CAWSVGQGSNQPQHF
V: TRBV6-2/TRBV6-3; D: .; size: .; J: TRBJ1-1; DNA: TGTGCCAGCAGCCAACAGGGAAACACTGAAGCTTTCTTT; CDR3: CASSQQGNTEAFF
V: TRBV6-5; D: TRBD1; size: .; J: TRBJ1-5; DNA: TGTGCCAGCAGCACACAGGGGGGTCAGCCCCAGCATTTT; CDR3: CASSTQGGQPQHF
V: TRBV19; D: .; size: .; J: TRBJ1-2; DNA: TGTGCCAGTAGTATGGAGGATGGTAACTATGGCTACACCTTC; CDR3: CASSMEDGNYGYTF
V: TRBV19; D: .; size: once; J: TRBJ2-7; DNA: TGTGCCAGTAGCCTTACAGGGTTCAGCTCCTACGAGCAGTACTTC; CDR3: CASSLTGFSSYEQYF
V: TRBV2; D: TRBD1; size: .; J: TRBJ1-6; DNA: TGTGCCAGCAGGGTCCCCCAGGGGGCGCGGAATTCACCCCTCCACTTT; CDR3: CASRVPQGARNSPLHF
V: TRBV27; D: .; size: few; J: TRBJ1-2; DNA: TGTGCCAGCAGTTTATTAGCAGGGAGGTATGGCTACACCTTC; CDR3: CASSLLAGRYGYTF
V: TRBV7-2; D: TRBD1; size: .; J: TRBJ2-4; DNA: TGTGCCAGCAGCTTAGTTGGGACAGGCGGAAACATTCAGTACTTC; CDR3: CASSLVGTGGNIQYF
V: TRBV9; D: TRBD2; size: .; J: TRBJ2-5; DNA: TGTGCCAGCAGCGTAGAGTTAGGGCTAGCGGGGGCCGAAGAGACCCAGTACTTC; CDR3: CASSVELGLAGAEETQYF
V: TRBV7-8; D: .; size: .; J: TRBJ2-3; DNA: TGTGCCAGCAGCCGGACAGCCACAGATACGCAGTATTTT; CDR3: CASSRTATDTQYF
V: TRBV9; D: .; size: few; J: TRBJ1-4; DNA: TGTGCCAGCAGCCCCAAATTGGGGGCCGGTAATGAAAAACTGTTTTTT; CDR3: CASSPKLGAGNEKLFF
V: TRBV19; D: .; size: .; J: TRBJ1-2; DNA: TGTGCCAGTAGTCTGGGGCGCATTGGCTACACCTTC; CDR3: CASSLGRIGYTF
V: TRBV7-8; D: TRBD2; size: once; J: TRBJ2-3; DNA: TGTGCCAGCAGCCCCCGGGGCGGGGGGGCCTCCGATACGCAGTATTTT; CDR3: CASSPRGGGASDTQYF
V: TRBV30; D: TRBD2; size: .; J: TRBJ2-1; DNA: TGTGCCTGCCACGGGACTAGCGGGGGGTACAATGAGCAGTTCTTC; CDR3: CACHGTSGGYNEQFF
V: TRBV4-3; D: TRBD2; size: .; J: TRBJ2-2; DNA: TGCGCCAGCAGCCCCACCCTAGCGGGGGCAAACACCGGGGAGCTGTTTTTT; CDR3: CASSPTLAGANTGELFF
V: TRBV14; D: TRBD2; size: once; J: TRBJ2-1; DNA: TGTGCCAGCAGCCAATTTGCGGGGGACCCCAATGAGCAGTTCTTC; CDR3: CASSQFAGDPNEQFF
V: TRBV4-2; D: .; size: once; J: TRBJ1-5; DNA: TGTGCCAGCAGCCAAGATCGGAGGGGTAATCAGCCCCAGCATTTT; CDR3: CASSQDRRGNQPQHF
V: TRBV7-9; D: TRBD2; size: .; J: TRBJ2-5; DNA: TGTGCCAGCAGCTTAACTAGCGGGGGACCCCAGTCCCAGTACTTC; CDR3: CASSLTSGGPQSQYF
V: TRBV28; D: .; size: .; J: TRBJ1-2; DNA: TGTGCCAGCAGTTTCCCCGGGTCGAACTATGGCTACACCTTC; CDR3: CASSFPGSNYGYTF
V: TRBV6-1; D: TRBD1; size: .; J: TRBJ1-1; DNA: TGTGCCAGCAGTGAATTGGACAGGGTTACTGAAGCTTTCTTT; CDR3: CASSELDRVTEAFF
V: TRBV13; D: TRBD1; size: .; J: TRBJ1-2; DNA: TGTGCCAGCAGCGAAGGGGGCCCAGGCTATGGCTACACCTTC; CDR3: CASSEGGPGYGYTF
V: TRBV7-8; D: .; size: .; J: TRBJ1-2; DNA: TGTGCCAGCAGCTTAGGCGGGCCTAACTATGGCTACACCTTC; CDR3: CASSLGGPNYGYTF
V: TRBV11-2; D: TRBD1; size: few; J: TRBJ1-2; DNA: TGTGCCAGCAGCCAGACAGGGAACTATGGCTACACCTTC; CDR3: CASSQTGNYGYTF
V: TRBV4-3; D: TRBD1; size: once; J: TRBJ1-6; DNA: TGCGCCAGCAGCCAAGGGTCGAGGGGACAGGGGAATTCACCCCTCCACTTT; CDR3: CASSQGSRGQGNSPLHF
V: TRBV7-2; D: TRBD1; size: .; J: TRBJ2-5; DNA: TGTGCCAGCAGCTTAGGATGGAGACAGGGACGGGAGACCCAGTACTTC; CDR3: CASSLGWRQGRETQYF
V: TRBV19; D: .; size: .; J: TRBJ1-4; DNA: TGTGCCAGTGGGCCCTGGGGCTTAAATGAAAAACTGTTTTTT; CDR3: CASGPWGLNEKLFF
V: TRBV5-1; D: .; size: .; J: TRBJ1-1; DNA: TGCGCCAGCAGCCCAGGACAGATTAGGAACACTGAAGCTTTCTTT; CDR3: CASSPGQIRNTEAFF
V: TRBV30; D: .; size: .; J: TRBJ1-5; DNA: TGTGCCTGGAGTCCAGGGACTACGTTGGACAATCAGCCCCAGCATTTT; CDR3: CAWSPGTTLDNQPQHF
V: TRBV18; D: .; size: .; J: TRBJ1-1; DNA: TGTGCCAGCTCACAAACAGGAGACACTGAAGCTTTCTTT; CDR3: CASSQTGDTEAFF
V: TRBV2; D: .; size: .; J: TRBJ2-3; DNA: TGTGCCAGCAGGAAAGGGGGGGGAACAGATACGCAGTATTTT; CDR3: CASRKGGGTDTQYF
V: TRBV23-1; D: TRBD2; size: .; J: TRBJ2-1; DNA: TGCGCCAGCAGTCGCCAGCCGGGACTAGCGGGGGGAAGCTCCTACAATGAGCAGTTCTTC; CDR3: CASSRQPGLAGGSSYNEQFF
V: TRBV18; D: .; size: .; J: TRBJ1-4; DNA: TGTGCCAGCTCACAGCCGGGATTATCTGAAAAACTGTTTTTT; CDR3: CASSQPGLSEKLFF
V: TRBV19; D: .; size: .; J: TRBJ2-7; DNA: TGTGCCAGTCCCACGGGGGGACACTTTTACGAGCAGTACTTC; CDR3: CASPTGGHFYEQYF
V: TRBV30; D: .; size: .; J: TRBJ2-7; DNA: TGTGCCTGGAGTGTAGGGGTGAGCTCCTACGAGCAGTACTTC; CDR3: CAWSVGVSSYEQYF
V: TRBV19; D: .; size: .; J: TRBJ2-1; DNA: TGTGCCAGTAGATCCGACCCCCCGGGGTGGCATGAGCAGTTCTTC; CDR3: CASRSDPPGWHEQFF
V: TRBV9; D: TRBD2; size: .; J: TRBJ2-2; DNA: TGTGCCAGCAGCGTAGCGGGGGGGAACACCGGGGAGCTGTTTTTT; CDR3: CASSVAGGNTGELFF
V: TRBV7-6; D: .; size: .; J: TRBJ2-7; DNA: TGTGCCAGCAGCTTAGTATCGGCAGGTGAGGAGCAGTACTTC; CDR3: CASSLVSAGEEQYF
V: TRBV7-9; D: TRBD2; size: .; J: TRBJ2-1; DNA: TGTGCCAGCAGCACCCCCCTAGCGGGGGGTGCCTACAATGAGCAGTTCTTC; CDR3: CASSTPLAGGAYNEQFF